The text below deals with one T cell receptor beta chain. The sample holds many counts of this clonotype. This clone's antigen is unknown. No base-level quality is on record; no much larger clone is a single base apart. The data were taken from a study of response to subunit inactivated influenza vaccine (dated by TCRdb to the late 2010s). A note on the overall study: The study used deep quantitative T cell receptor repertoire profiling to track responses to a trivalent subunit inactivated influenza vaccine.

The library was produced with RT-PCR. TCRdb names Illumina HiSeq 2500 as the instrument used. In-frame beta chains were kept once TCRdb had trimmed the public reads at Q25 with fastp and called clones with MiXCR. Rows with one shared CDR3 protein collapse into an entry with the most common genes and DNA. The sample table shows over 750,000 distinct CDR3 sequences, and less than 25% are seen once. The top ten hold 10% to 13% of the sample. V and J lose 4 bases and 1 base, and a span of 7 bases separates them. The germline V gene (reference sequence) supplies CDR1 MNHEY and CDR2 SMNVEV. There are 13 amino acids in the CDR3, from cysteine to phenylalanine inclusive. Here the CDR3 DNA is all that survives: 39 bases in frame from base 1. Overall results and qualifications from the work: The authors proposed that each seasonal influenza vaccination may bring in only a limited number of new T cells.

The chain uses TRBV27 and TRBJ1-1, with no reliable assignment of the D segment. The source was PBMCs from blood, collected more than 4 days after vaccination. The receptor's source is a man in his fifties who received an inactivated influenza vaccine. Donor details come from another sample of the same person, matched by shared clones. The CDR3 region has the sequence CASSYMTNTEAFF. The nucleotides are TGTGCCAGCAGTTACATGACGAACACTGAAGCTTTCTTT.